This record concerns one T cell receptor (beta chain) sequence. No antigen is known for it. This sample is drawn from a study of T-cell reconstitution after alpha-beta-depleted transplantation in children. Germline V gene lookup returns CDR1 SNHLY and CDR2 FYNNEI. The CDR3 length is 15 residues. The V end was cut by 7 bases, the J end by 8 bases, with 18 bases between. Preparation of the TCRbeta library was carried out with unique molecular identifiers. TCRdb analysed the PCR reads with MiXCR anew, one entry per CDR3 protein. The sample includes around 450,000 distinct CDR3 sequences, roughly 16% of them seen just once. General observations from the study: Alpha-beta T cells present about two months after transplant were reported to originate from several hundred expanded graft clones. At the one-year point after transplant, T-cell counts and TCRbeta diversity were found to come mostly from T cells that had been newly produced.

This chain uses TRBV2 with TRBJ1-6; no firm D call. Here the sequenced sample was PBMCs, mostly from graft donor cells, taken 360 days after TCRalphabeta/CD19-depleted stem cell transplant. The origin of this receptor is a boy younger than two who had a stem cell transplant for Wiskott-Aldrich syndrome, so the T cells may come from the graft donor. DNA for the CDR3: TGTGCCAGCACCTACTCGAGGACGGATTATTCACCCCTCCACTTT. Translation gives CASTYSRTDYSPLHF.